Below, 5 T cell receptor beta chains from the same sample are listed, as sequenced in a study of blood T cells in healthy people across ages. The second PCR ran roughly 6 to 11 cycles with a sample-barcoded 5' primer and J-beta primers. TCRdb re-derived calls from the 5' RACE reads in MiXCR, one entry per CDR3 protein. The table lists hundreds of thousands of distinct CDR3 sequences, approximately 50% of them singletons. The sequenced sample was blood. The origin of the receptors is a woman aged 55-70 years in good health.

J is TRBJ2-4 and V is TRBV12-3 or TRBV12-4; 7 positions agree with TRBD1. The V and J ends lost 3 bases and 15 bases, in that order; junction bases with no gene match: 17. The CDR3 runs 15 residues. The CDR3 sequence is CASSFAGTVDQGVYF. In nucleotides, the CDR3 is TGTGCCAGCAGTTTTGCTGGGACAGTTGACCAAGGGGTGTACTTC.

This clonotype was counted only a few times. V is TRBV5-1 and J is TRBJ2-5; tentatively, D is TRBD1 (6 bases). The V and J ends lost 1 base and 4 bases respectively, with 8 bases between them. The germline gives CDR1 SGHRS, CDR2 YFSETQ. The CDR3 is made up of 13 amino acids. DNA of the CDR3: TGCGCCAGCAGCTTGATGGGGGCAGAGACCCAGTACTTC. Translation gives CASSLMGAETQYF.

This chain connects TRBV5-4 to TRBJ1-2; D is possibly TRBD1 (5 bases). The CDR3 runs to 15 residues. V lost 3 bases, J lost 4 bases, and 16 bases lay in between. Germline V gene sequence: CDR1 SGHNT, CDR2 YYREEE (reference sequence). The CDR3 DNA sequence: TGTGCCAGCAGCTCGAGCAGGGTCGAGATCTATGGCTACACCTTC. It is translated as CASSSSRVEIYGYTF.

About this clonotype itself: The junction departs from germline at one end; a sequencing error may be responsible. The chain links TRBV28 to TRBJ2-3; TRBD1 aligns across 9 bases. Germline-derived CDR1 and CDR2 are MDHEN and SYDVKM. The CDR3 runs 15 residues. CDR3 sequence reads: CASSLPGQGTDTQYF. The CDR3 DNA reads TGTGCCAGCAGTTTACCGGGACAGGGCACAGATACCCAGTATTTT.

This sequence joins TRBV10-2 and TRBJ1-1; D call uncertain. This CDR3 is 13 amino acids long. Trimming took 4 bases from V and 1 from J, leaving 7 bases between them. In germline, CDR1 is WSHSY, CDR2 SAAADI. The CDR3 DNA follows: TGCGCCAGCAGTGGGAAGTCGAACACTGAAGCTTTCTTT. Translated: CASSGKSNTEAFF.